Below, 24 T cell receptor beta chains from the same sample are listed, as sequenced in a study of cytomegalovirus exposure and HLA in healthy donors. This PCR relied on a set of 60 Vbeta primers and 13 Jbeta primers. Data came from immunoSEQ multiplex PCR; TCRdb stores just in-frame clones and leaves some out. The sample has about 140,000 clones, around three quarters seen once. The specimen was PBMCs. These receptor sequences come from a woman younger than 35 in good health and CMV-seropositive.

This clone has a handful of counts. The V gene is TRBV7-9, the J gene TRBJ1-2, with D possibly being TRBD1 (5 bases). The germline V and J ends were trimmed by 5 bases and 0 bases, with 10 bases remaining between them. Per the germline V gene, CDR1 is SEHNR and CDR2 is FQNEAQ (reference sequence). The CDR3 runs 14 residues. The CDR3 coding sequence is TGTGCCAGCAGCCCCAGGGTCGCTAACTATGGCTACACCTTC. Protein sequence: CASSPRVANYGYTF.

V gene TRBV7-2 combines with J gene TRBJ1-2, with D possibly matching TRBD1 (6 bases). CDR3 length: 13 amino acids. Germline loops: CDR1 SGHTA, CDR2 FQGNSA. Trimming left V 5 bases short and J 5 bases short, with 12 bases between. In DNA form, the CDR3 reads TGTGCCAGCAGCCTGGACAGCGAATATGGCTACACCTTC. This translates into CASSLDSEYGYTF.

CDR3 loop: CASSGELPGLAVLSSYEQYF. The CDR3 DNA is TGTGCCAGCAGCGGCGAGCTTCCGGGACTAGCGGTGCTAAGCTCCTACGAGCAGTACTTC. The chain joins TRBV7-8 to TRBJ2-7; TRBD2 agrees at 11 bases. V dropped 5 bases and J dropped 0; count of bases not matched to a gene: 18. The CDR3 sequence is 20 residues long. Germline lookup yields CDR1 SGHVS and CDR2 FQNEAQ.

The chain is built from TRBV11-2 and TRBJ2-7; 10 bases are a match to TRBD1. The CDR3 spans 14 residues. Germline CDR1 reads SGHAT; CDR2 reads FQNNGV. J was trimmed by 4 bases and V by 1 base; bases with no gene match: 1. The CDR3 DNA follows: TGTGCCAGCAGCTTAGGGACAGGGGGGTACGAGCAGTACTTC. As protein: CASSLGTGGYEQYF.

This clone came up once. The rearrangement uses TRBV14 and TRBJ2-7, with 14 positions matching TRBD2. The CDR3 contains 15 residues. Germline-derived CDR1 and CDR2 are SGHDN and FVKESK. Trimming at V came to 4 bases and at J to 4 bases, leaving 3 bases not matched to a gene. The DNA for the CDR3 is TGTGCCAGCAGCCTTGGACTAGCGGGGGGATACGAGCAGTACTTC. It encodes CASSLGLAGGYEQYF.

The J gene is TRBJ1-2, the V gene TRBV19; D is possibly TRBD1 (6 bases). Germline lookup yields CDR1 LNHDA and CDR2 SQIVND (reference sequence). This CDR3 is built from 13 residues. V was shortened by 9 bases and J by 4 bases, with 15 bases between the two germline ends. The CDR3 region has the DNA TGTGCCAGCGGACCTACAGGGAGCTATGGCTACACCTTC. Translation gives CASGPTGSYGYTF.

This clone was detected only once. The chain combines TRBV5-1 with TRBJ2-5; 8 bases match TRBD2. This CDR3 is built from 15 residues. V shed 0 bases and J 1 base; nucleotides not matched to a gene: 2. Germline-derived CDR1 and CDR2 are SGHRS and YFSETQ. The CDR3 here is CASSLGLAGQETQYF. The CDR3 nucleotides are TGCGCCAGCAGCTTGGGGCTAGCGGGCCAAGAGACCCAGTACTTC.

This clone was picked up a small number of times. DNA of the CDR3: TGTGCCAGCAGTGGACCTAGCGGGGGGACTCGAGGCACCGGGGAGCTGTTTTTT. Its translation is CASSGPSGGTRGTGELFF. The chain employs TRBV25-1 and TRBJ2-2; TRBD2 matches at 11 bases. The CDR3 spans 18 residues. Germline-derived CDR1 and CDR2 are MGHDK and SYGVNS. V was pared by 4 bases and J by 4 bases, with 11 bases of the junction left unmatched. Looking up the rest from reference TRBV25-1 and TRBJ2-2 gives the full variable domain: EADIYQTPRYLVIGTGKKITLECSQTMGHDKMYWYQQDPGMELHLIHYSYGVNSTEKGDLSSESTVSRIRTEHFPLTLESARPSHTSQYLCASSGPSGGTRGTGELFFGEGSRLTVL.

The chain links TRBV6-6 to TRBJ1-1; TRBD1 might be the D (6 bases). The V and J ends lost 6 bases and 2 bases respectively, with 16 bases between them. CDR1 and CDR2 from the germline V gene are MNHNY and SVGAGI (reference sequence). CDR3 length: 15 amino acids. The CDR3 spells CASRDVKGGNTEAFF. CDR3 bases: TGTGCCAGCAGGGATGTAAAAGGGGGTAACACTGAAGCTTTCTTT.

The chain links TRBV27 to TRBJ2-3; 13 bases map to TRBD2. Germline-derived CDR1 and CDR2 are MNHEY and SMNVEV (reference sequence). V dropped 5 bases and J dropped 1; count of bases not matched to a gene: 9. The CDR3 runs 18 residues. CDR3 residues: CASSPHPGTSGGTDTQYF. CDR3 DNA sequence: TGTGCCAGCAGTCCACATCCGGGGACTAGCGGGGGCACAGATACGCAGTATTTT.

The V and J genes are TRBV18 and TRBJ2-3; D remains unclear. The CDR3 spans 13 residues. V lost 5 bases to trimming and J lost 3 bases, with 9 bases between them. Germline-derived CDR1 and CDR2 are KGHSH and LQKENI. The CDR3 bases are TGTGCCAGCTCAAGGAGAAGGACAGATACGCAGTATTTT. Translation: CASSRRRTDTQYF.

In nucleotides, the CDR3 is TGTGCCAGCAGCTTAAGGCGCTCAGGTGCAACTAATGAAAAACTGTTTTTT. Its translation: CASSLRRSGATNEKLFF. The chain joins TRBV11-2 to TRBJ1-4; D is unresolved. Trimming pared 2 bases from V and 0 bases from J, leaving 13 bases between. CDR3 length equals 17 residues. Per the germline V gene, CDR1 is SGHAT and CDR2 is FQNNGV.

The chain combines TRBV9 with TRBJ1-3, with 8 bases matching TRBD1. With V trimmed by 2 bases and J by 2 bases, 6 bases remained unmatched. This CDR3 comprises 16 residues. Germline V gives CDR1 SGDLS, CDR2 YYNGEE. CDR3 coding DNA: TGTGCCAGCAGCGTCACAGGACAGGGAGCTGGAAACACCATATATTTT. This translates into CASSVTGQGAGNTIYF.

The chain links TRBV7-9 to TRBJ2-1; TRBD2 aligns across 9 bases. The CDR3 contains 16 residues. Germline CDR1 reads SEHNR; CDR2 reads FQNEAQ (reference sequence). Losses at the gene ends were 6 bases for V and 9 bases for J; bases not matched to a gene: 15. Here the CDR3 reads CASSPTAGGFVSEQFF. The CDR3 nucleotides read TGTGCCAGCAGTCCGACTGCGGGGGGGTTTGTGAGTGAGCAGTTCTTC. Based on the CDR3 plus reference TRBV7-9 and TRBJ2-1, the full variable domain is DTGVSQNPRHKITKRGQNVTFRCDPISEHNRLYWYRQTLGQGPEFLTYFQNEAQLEKSRLLSDRFSAERPKGSFSTLEIQRTEQGDSAMYLCASSPTAGGFVSEQFFGPGTRLTVL.

V and J are TRBV15 and TRBJ2-1, with D unresolved. Germline V gives CDR1 LNHNV, CDR2 YYDKDF (reference sequence). The CDR3 is made up of 14 amino acids. Trimming took 4 bases from V and 0 from J, leaving 7 bases between them. The CDR3: CATSTSSSYNEQFF. The CDR3 DNA sequence: TGTGCCACCAGCACTTCTAGCTCCTACAATGAGCAGTTCTTC.

This chain connects TRBV5-1 to TRBJ1-3, with D possibly matching TRBD1 (6 bases). Germline values: CDR1 SGHRS, CDR2 YFSETQ. The CDR3 consists of 16 residues. The V and J ends lost 0 bases and 4 bases respectively, with 14 bases between them. The CDR3 spells CASSLEGGAKGNTIYF. As DNA, the CDR3 is TGCGCCAGCAGCTTGGAGGGGGGGGCGAAAGGAAACACCATATATTTT.

This clone was picked up a small number of times. The chain has TRBV27 and TRBJ1-5, with TRBD1 identical over 9 bases. The CDR3 loop spans 13 amino acids. The V and J ends lost 11 bases and 6 bases, in that order; junction bases with no gene match: 8. Germline V gene sequence: CDR1 MNHEY, CDR2 SMNVEV (reference sequence). The CDR3 nucleotides are TGTGCCTCGGGGGACAGGGTGGTTCAGCCCCAGCATTTT. Translating it yields CASGDRVVQPQHF.

The chain couples TRBV5-4 to TRBJ2-1, with 8 bases lining up with TRBD2. The CDR3 contains 15 residues. V shed 4 bases, J shed 3 bases, and the junction held 6 bases outside the gene matches. CDR1 SGHNT and CDR2 YYREEE come from the germline V gene (reference sequence). The CDR3 sequence is CASSLGLVVYNEQFF. Here the CDR3 DNA reads TGTGCCAGCAGCCTGGGACTAGTGGTCTACAATGAGCAGTTCTTC.

The chain uses TRBV5-4 and TRBJ2-3; D may be TRBD2 (5 bases). The length of the CDR3 is 13 residues. In germline, CDR1 is SGHNT, CDR2 YYREEE (reference sequence). V was clipped by 4 bases and J by 3 bases, with 9 bases between them. CDR3 loop: CASSAAGTDTQYF. The CDR3 bases are TGTGCCAGCAGCGCGGCGGGTACAGATACGCAGTATTTT.

The rearrangement uses TRBV11-1 and TRBJ1-1; D might be TRBD1 (5 bases). Germline assignment: CDR1 SGHAT and CDR2 FQDESV (reference sequence). This CDR3 spans 17 amino acids. V gave up 0 bases and J gave up 2 bases, with 16 bases separating them. CDR3 amino acids: CASSLATVSYSNTEAFF. The CDR3 coding sequence is TGTGCCAGCAGCTTAGCGACAGTAAGTTATAGTAACACTGAAGCTTTCTTT.

V and J are TRBV13 and TRBJ1-1, with D unresolved. The V end was cut by 0 bases, the J end by 11 bases, with 10 bases between. Germline CDR1 and CDR2: PRHDT and FYEKMQ (reference sequence). CDR3 length: 12 amino acids. CDR3 in amino acids: CASSLGTGFAFF. For the CDR3, the DNA is TGTGCCAGCAGCTTAGGCACGGGATTTGCTTTCTTT.

The chain has TRBV7-8 and TRBJ2-1, with D possibly being TRBD1 (6 bases). Trimming shortened V by 5 bases and J by 2 bases, and 13 bases separated the two germline ends. CDR1 and CDR2 from the germline V gene are SGHVS and FQNEAQ. The CDR3 length is 15 residues. For the CDR3, the DNA is TGTGCCAGCAGCCTACGACAGGAGCCCTACAATGAGCAGTTCTTC. Amino acids: CASSLRQEPYNEQFF.

The chain has TRBV28 and TRBJ1-5; D is perhaps TRBD1 (6 bases). The CDR3 extends over 13 amino acids. CDR1 is MDHEN and CDR2 is SYDVKM in the germline V gene. The germline V and J ends were trimmed by 3 bases and 6 bases, with 9 bases remaining between them. For the CDR3, the DNA is TGTGCCAGCAGTTTCCAGGGGACTCAGCCCCAGCATTTT. Protein sequence: CASSFQGTQPQHF.

This chain links TRBV5-1 with TRBJ2-1; 10 positions match TRBD1. This CDR3 spans 16 amino acids. The V gene's germline CDR1 is SGHRS and CDR2 YFSETQ. Trimming at V came to 0 bases and at J to 7 bases, leaving 7 bases not matched to a gene. The CDR3 nucleotides are TGCGCCAGCAGCTTGGCCACCGGGACAGGGGTGAATGAGCAGTTCTTC. Residues: CASSLATGTGVNEQFF.